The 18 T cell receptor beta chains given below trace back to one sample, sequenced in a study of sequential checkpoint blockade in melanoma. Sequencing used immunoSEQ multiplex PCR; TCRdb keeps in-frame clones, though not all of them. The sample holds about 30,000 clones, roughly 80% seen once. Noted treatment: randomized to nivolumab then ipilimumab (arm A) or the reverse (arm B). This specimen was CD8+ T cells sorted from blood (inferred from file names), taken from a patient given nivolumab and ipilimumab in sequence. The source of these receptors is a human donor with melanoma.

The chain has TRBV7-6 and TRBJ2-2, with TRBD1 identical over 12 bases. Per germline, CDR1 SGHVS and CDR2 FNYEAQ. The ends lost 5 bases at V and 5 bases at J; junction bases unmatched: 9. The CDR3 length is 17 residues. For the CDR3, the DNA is TGTGCCAGCAGCCCGGGGACAGGGGGCGCGGGGACCGGGGAGCTGTTTTTT. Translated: CASSPGTGGAGTGELFF.

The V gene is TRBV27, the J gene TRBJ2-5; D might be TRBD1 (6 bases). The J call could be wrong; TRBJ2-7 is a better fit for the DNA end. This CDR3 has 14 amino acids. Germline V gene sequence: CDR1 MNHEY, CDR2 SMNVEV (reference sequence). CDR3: CASRIQGYAYEQYF. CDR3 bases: TGTGCCAGCAGAATTCAGGGGTACGCCTACGAGCAGTACTTC.

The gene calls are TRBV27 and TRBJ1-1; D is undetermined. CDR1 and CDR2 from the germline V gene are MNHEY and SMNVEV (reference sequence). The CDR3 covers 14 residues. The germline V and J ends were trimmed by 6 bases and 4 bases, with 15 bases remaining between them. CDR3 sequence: CASRSLLPGTEAFF. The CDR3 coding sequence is TGTGCCAGCAGATCCTTACTTCCGGGCACTGAAGCTTTCTTT.

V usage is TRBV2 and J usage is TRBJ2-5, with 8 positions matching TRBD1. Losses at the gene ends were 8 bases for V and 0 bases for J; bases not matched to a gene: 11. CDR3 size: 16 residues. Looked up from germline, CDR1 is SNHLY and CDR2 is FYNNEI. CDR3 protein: CASETGTGRYQETQYF. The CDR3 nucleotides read TGTGCCAGCGAAACAGGGACAGGACGGTACCAAGAGACCCAGTACTTC.

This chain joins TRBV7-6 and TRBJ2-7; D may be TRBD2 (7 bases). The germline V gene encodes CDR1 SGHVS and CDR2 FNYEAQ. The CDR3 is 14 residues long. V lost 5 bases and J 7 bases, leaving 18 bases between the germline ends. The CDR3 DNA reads TGTGCCAGCAGCAGGGCGGGGGCGTGGGGGGAGCAGTACTTC. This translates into CASSRAGAWGEQYF.

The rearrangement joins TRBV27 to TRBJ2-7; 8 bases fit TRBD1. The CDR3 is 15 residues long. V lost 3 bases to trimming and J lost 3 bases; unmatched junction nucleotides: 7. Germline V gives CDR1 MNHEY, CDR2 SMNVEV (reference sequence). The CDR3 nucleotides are TGTGCCAGCAGTTTGGCCGGGACAGGATACTACGAGCAGTACTTC. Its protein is CASSLAGTGYYEQYF.

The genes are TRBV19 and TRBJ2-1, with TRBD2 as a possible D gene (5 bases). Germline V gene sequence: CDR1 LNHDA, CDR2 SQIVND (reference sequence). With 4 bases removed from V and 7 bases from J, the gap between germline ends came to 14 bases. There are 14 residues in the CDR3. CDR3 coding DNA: TGTGCCAGTAGTAACCTAGCTTTTCGGAATGAGCAGTTCTTC. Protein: CASSNLAFRNEQFF.

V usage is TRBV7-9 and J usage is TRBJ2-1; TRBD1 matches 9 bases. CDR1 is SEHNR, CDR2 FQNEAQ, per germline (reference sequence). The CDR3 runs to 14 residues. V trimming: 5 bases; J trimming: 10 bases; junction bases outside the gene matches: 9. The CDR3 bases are TGTGCCAGCAGCCCTGGACAGGGGAGAGGGGAGCAGTTCTTC. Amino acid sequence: CASSPGQGRGEQFF.

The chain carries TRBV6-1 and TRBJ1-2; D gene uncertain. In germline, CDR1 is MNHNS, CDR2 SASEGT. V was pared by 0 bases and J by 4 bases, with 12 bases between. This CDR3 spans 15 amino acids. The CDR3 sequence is CASSEAPEGSYGYTF. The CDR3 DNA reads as TGTGCCAGCAGTGAAGCTCCGGAAGGGAGCTATGGCTACACCTTC.

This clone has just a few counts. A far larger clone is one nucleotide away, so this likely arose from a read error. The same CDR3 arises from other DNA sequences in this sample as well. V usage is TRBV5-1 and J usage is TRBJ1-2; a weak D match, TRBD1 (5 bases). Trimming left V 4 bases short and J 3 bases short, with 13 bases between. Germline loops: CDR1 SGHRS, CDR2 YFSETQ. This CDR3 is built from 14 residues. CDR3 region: CASSDSGMYYGYTF. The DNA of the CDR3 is TGCGCCAGCAGCGACTCAGGGATGTACTATGGCTACACCTTC.

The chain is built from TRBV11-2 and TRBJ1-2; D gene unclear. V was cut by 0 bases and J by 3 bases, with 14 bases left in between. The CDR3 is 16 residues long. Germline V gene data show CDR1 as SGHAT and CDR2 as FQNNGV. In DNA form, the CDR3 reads TGTGCCAGCAGCTTAGATGAGAGAGGGCCTGACTATGGCTACACCTTC. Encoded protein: CASSLDERGPDYGYTF. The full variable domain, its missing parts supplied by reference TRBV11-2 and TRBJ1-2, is EAGVAQSPRYKIIEKRQSVAFWCNPISGHATLYWYQQILGQGPKLLIQFQNNGVVDDSQLPKDRFSAERLKGVDSTLKIQPAKLEDSAVYLCASSLDERGPDYGYTFGSGTRLTVV.

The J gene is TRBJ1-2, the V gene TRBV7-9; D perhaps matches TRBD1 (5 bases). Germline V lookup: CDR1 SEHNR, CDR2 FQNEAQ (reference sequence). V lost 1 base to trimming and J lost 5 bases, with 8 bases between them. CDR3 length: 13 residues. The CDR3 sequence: CASSLGTHYGYTF. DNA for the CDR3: TGTGCCAGCAGCTTAGGGACACATTATGGCTACACCTTC.

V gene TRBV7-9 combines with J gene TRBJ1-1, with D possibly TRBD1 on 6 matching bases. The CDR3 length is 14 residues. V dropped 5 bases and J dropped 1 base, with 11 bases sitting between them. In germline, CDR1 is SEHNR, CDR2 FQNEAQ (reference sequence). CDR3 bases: TGTGCCAGCAGCGCATTGGGACAGAACACTGAAGCTTTCTTT. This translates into CASSALGQNTEAFF.

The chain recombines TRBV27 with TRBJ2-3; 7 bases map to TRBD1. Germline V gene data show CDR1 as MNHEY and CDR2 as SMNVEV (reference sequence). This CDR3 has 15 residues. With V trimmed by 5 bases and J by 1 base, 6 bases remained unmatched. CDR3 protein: CASSTWTGRTDTQYF. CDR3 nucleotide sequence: TGTGCCAGCAGTACCTGGACAGGTCGCACAGATACGCAGTATTTT.

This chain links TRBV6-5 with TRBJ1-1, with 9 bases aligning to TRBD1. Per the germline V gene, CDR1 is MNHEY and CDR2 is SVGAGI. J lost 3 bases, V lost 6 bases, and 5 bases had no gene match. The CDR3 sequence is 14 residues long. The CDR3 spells CASRRDREDTEAFF. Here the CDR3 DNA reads TGTGCCAGCAGGCGGGACAGGGAAGACACTGAAGCTTTCTTT.

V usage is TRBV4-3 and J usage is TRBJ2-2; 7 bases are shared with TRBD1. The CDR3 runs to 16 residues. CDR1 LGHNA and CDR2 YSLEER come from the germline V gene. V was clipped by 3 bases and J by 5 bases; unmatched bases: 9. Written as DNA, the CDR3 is TGCGCCAGCAGCCAGAAAGCGCGACAGGGAACCGGGGAGCTGTTTTTT. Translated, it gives CASSQKARQGTGELFF.

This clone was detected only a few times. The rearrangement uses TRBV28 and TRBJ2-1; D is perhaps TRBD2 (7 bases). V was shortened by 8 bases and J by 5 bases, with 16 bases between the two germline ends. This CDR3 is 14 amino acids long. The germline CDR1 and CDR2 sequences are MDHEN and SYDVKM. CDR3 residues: CASWGGGLNNEQFF. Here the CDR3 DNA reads TGTGCCAGCTGGGGCGGGGGCCTAAACAATGAGCAGTTCTTC.

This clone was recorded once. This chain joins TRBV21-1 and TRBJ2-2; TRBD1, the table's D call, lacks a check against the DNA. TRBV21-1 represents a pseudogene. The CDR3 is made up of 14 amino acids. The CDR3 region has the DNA TGTGCCAGCAGGGGACAGGGGGAAACCGGGGAGCTGTTTTTT. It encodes CASRGQGETGELFF.